Here is one T cell receptor beta chain with its context. Measured with immunoSEQ multiplex PCR; TCRdb has only the in-frame clones, and not every one. The sample comprises fewer than 500,000 clones, around 86% of which are singletons, and 1.4% rests with the top ten. V lost 2 bases, J lost 3 bases, and 8 bases stayed unmatched. This CDR3 comprises 16 residues. CDR1 is MNHEY, CDR2 SVGAGI, per germline. This specimen belongs to a study of blood T cell repertoires in COVID-19. Sequencing used peripheral blood. The receptor was isolated from a woman between 25 and 40 years old with active or convalescent COVID-19. This sequence joins TRBV6-5 and TRBJ2-7; 9 bases are shared with TRBD1. CDR3 coding DNA: TGTGCCAGCAGTTACGATGGGACAGGGAATTTCTACGAGCAGTACTTC. Protein sequence: CASSYDGTGNFYEQYF.